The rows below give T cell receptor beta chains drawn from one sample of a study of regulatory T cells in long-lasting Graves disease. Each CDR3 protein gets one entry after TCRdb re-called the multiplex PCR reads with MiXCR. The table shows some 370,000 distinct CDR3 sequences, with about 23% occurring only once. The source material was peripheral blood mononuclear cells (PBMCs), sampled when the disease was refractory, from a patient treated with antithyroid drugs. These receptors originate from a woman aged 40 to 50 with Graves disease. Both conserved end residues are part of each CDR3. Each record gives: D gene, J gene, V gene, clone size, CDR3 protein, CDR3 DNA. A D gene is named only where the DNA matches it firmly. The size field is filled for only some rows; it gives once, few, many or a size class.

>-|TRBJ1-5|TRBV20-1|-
CSAREGAGRNAIKPQHF
TGCAGTGCTAGAGAGGGTGCTGGACGGAACGCGATCAAGCCCCAGCATTTT
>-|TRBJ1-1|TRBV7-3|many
CASSFLGGQNTEAFF
TGTGCCAGCAGCTTTCTCGGGGGCCAGAACACTGAAGCTTTCTTT
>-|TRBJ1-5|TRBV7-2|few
CASSKSGYGQPQHF
TGTGCCAGCAGCAAGTCGGGGTATGGGCAGCCCCAGCATTTT
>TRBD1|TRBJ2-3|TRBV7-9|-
CASSPGGSADTQYF
TGTGCCAGCAGCCCAGGGGGCAGCGCAGATACGCAGTATTTT
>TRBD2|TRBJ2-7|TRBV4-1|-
CASSQDGSGSSYEQYF
TGCGCCAGCAGCCAAGATGGTAGCGGGAGCTCCTACGAGCAGTACTTC
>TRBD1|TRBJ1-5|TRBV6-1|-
CASSALSATGGIRQPQHF
TGTGCCAGCAGTGCCCTCTCTGCTACAGGGGGCATCCGTCAGCCCCAGCATTTT
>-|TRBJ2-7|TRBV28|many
CASSSLDTYEQYF
TGTGCCAGCAGTTCCCTGGACACCTACGAGCAGTACTTC
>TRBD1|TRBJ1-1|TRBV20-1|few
CSNGDRGRGTEAFF
TGCAGTAATGGGGACAGGGGAAGGGGGACTGAAGCTTTCTTT
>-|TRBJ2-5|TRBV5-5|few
CASSPEGGVGETQYF
TGTGCCAGCAGCCCGGAAGGGGGAGTCGGAGAGACCCAGTACTTC
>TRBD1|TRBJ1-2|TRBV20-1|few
CSASDRQGFYGYTF
TGCAGTGCCTCAGATAGACAGGGGTTCTATGGCTACACCTTC
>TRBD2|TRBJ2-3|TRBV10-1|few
CASSEAGAGTDTQYF
TGCGCCAGCAGTGAAGCGGGAGCTGGCACAGATACGCAGTATTTT
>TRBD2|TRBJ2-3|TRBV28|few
CASSPAAGTDTQYF
TGTGCCAGCAGCCCCGCAGCGGGAACAGATACGCAGTATTTT
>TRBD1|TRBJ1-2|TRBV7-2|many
CASSPGTGLRGGYTF
TGTGCCAGCAGCCCAGGGACAGGGCTGAGAGGAGGCTACACCTTC
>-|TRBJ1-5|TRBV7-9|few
CASSPEGGTPQHF
TGTGCCAGCAGCCCGGAGGGAGGGACGCCCCAGCATTTT
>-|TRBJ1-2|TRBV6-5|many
CASSYSGRWQTSGYGYTF
TGTGCCAGCAGTTACTCCGGCCGGTGGCAGACCTCTGGGTATGGCTACACCTTC
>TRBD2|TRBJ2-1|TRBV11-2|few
CASRYSGRGFYNEQFF
TGTGCCAGCAGATATAGCGGGAGGGGGTTCTACAATGAGCAGTTCTTC
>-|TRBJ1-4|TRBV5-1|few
CASSPGHSNEKLFF
TGCGCCAGCAGCCCCGGACATTCTAATGAAAAACTGTTTTTT
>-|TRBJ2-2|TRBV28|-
CASSLRTTGNTGELFF
TGTGCCAGCAGTTTACGGACGACTGGGAACACCGGGGAGCTGTTTTTT
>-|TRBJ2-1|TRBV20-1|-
CSARGQLNEQFF
TGCAGTGCTAGAGGCCAGCTCAATGAGCAGTTCTTC
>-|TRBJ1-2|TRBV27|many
CASRAGTNYGYTF
TGTGCCAGCAGGGCAGGGACCAACTATGGCTACACCTTC
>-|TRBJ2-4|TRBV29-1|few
CSVMGAKNIQYF
TGCAGCGTTATGGGAGCCAAAAACATTCAGTACTTC
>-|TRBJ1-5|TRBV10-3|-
CAISELGGSGQPQHF
TGTGCCATCAGTGAGTTGGGGGGAAGTGGTCAGCCCCAGCATTTT
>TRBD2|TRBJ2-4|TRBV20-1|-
CSAPMGGSKNIQYF
TGCAGTGCTCCAATGGGAGGGTCCAAAAACATTCAGTACTTC
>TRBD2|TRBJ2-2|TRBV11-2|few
CASSSLSGRAGELFF
TGTGCCAGCAGCTCCCTTAGCGGGAGGGCCGGGGAGCTGTTTTTT
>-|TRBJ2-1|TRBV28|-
CASRQFLAGLRNEQFF
TGTGCCAGCAGACAATTCCTGGCAGGTCTCCGTAATGAGCAGTTCTTC
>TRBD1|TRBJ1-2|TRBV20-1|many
CSATTQGAWGYTF
TGCAGTGCTACGACGCAGGGGGCGTGGGGCTACACCTTC
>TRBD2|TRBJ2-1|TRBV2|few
CASTPVRGRHLGYNEQFF
TGTGCCAGCACCCCAGTTCGCGGGAGGCACCTCGGATACAATGAGCAGTTCTTC
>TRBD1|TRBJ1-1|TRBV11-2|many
CASSLGQGRAEAFF
TGTGCCAGCAGCCTAGGACAGGGTCGGGCTGAAGCTTTCTTT
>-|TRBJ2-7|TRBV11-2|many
CASSSYLHTVSFYEQYF
TGTGCCAGCAGCTCATACCTCCATACTGTGTCGTTCTACGAGCAGTACTTC
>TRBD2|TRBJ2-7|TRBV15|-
CATSRPAGSVYEQYF
TGTGCCACCAGCAGACCAGCGGGATCGGTCTACGAGCAGTACTTC
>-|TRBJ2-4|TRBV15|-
CATSRDIGGARDIQYF
TGTGCCACCAGCAGAGATATTGGGGGGGCCCGAGACATTCAGTACTTC
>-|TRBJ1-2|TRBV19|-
CASSWGMELRGYTF
TGTGCCAGTAGTTGGGGAATGGAGTTACGTGGCTACACCTTC
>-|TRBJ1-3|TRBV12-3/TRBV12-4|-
CASSLRTQGSGNTIYF
TGTGCCAGCAGTTTAAGGACGCAGGGGTCTGGAAACACCATATATTTT
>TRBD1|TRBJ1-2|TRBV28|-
CASSFLVRAGGSDYGYTF
TGTGCCAGCAGCTTCCTAGTGAGGGCAGGGGGCAGCGACTATGGCTACACCTTC
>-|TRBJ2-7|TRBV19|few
CASSIVGGVAYEQYF
TGTGCCAGTAGTATAGTTGGAGGGGTGGCCTACGAGCAGTACTTC